This T cell receptor beta chain was documented in a study of shared clonotypes between healthy human individuals. Germline CDR1 reads LNHNV; CDR2 reads YYDKDF (reference sequence). The CDR3 has 15 amino acids. With 2 bases removed from V and 2 bases from J, the gap between germline ends came to 12 bases. To note about this clone: Its antigen is currently unknown.

Assay: immunoSEQ multiplex PCR; the TCRdb copy retains only in-frame clones and omits some. The sample yields approximately 1.9 million clones, just under 95% seen once. The naive CD8 population came from CD45RO-negative cells selected for CCR7, without terminally differentiated effector memory CD45RA+ cells. Whole-study results and caveats: Donor clonotype sharing was expected to depend on sequencing depth. A generally larger estimated richness was seen in naive subsets than in memory subsets.

Sequenced: naive CD8+ T cells from PBMCs. This chain links TRBV15 with TRBJ1-2; D not certain. The receptor was derived from a man younger than 35 in good health. Some clones in this sample may be carry-over from other donors' samples. DNA for the CDR3: TGTGCCACCAGCAGAACCCGTGACCTGAACTATGGCTACACCTTC. It encodes CATSRTRDLNYGYTF.